The 17 T cell receptor delta chains listed next were all sequenced from one sample in a study of Vδ1+ human thymocytes (dated by TCRdb to the late 2010s). Summary of the overall study and its limitations: Unlike the oligoclonal repertoires in peripheral blood, the thymic TRG and TRD repertoires appeared highly polyclonal, with Gaussian CDR3 length distributions.

The sequencing machine was an Illumina MiSeq. RNA was extracted with the RNeasy mini kit and reverse transcribed using Superscript III. Multiplex PCR was used to generate CDR3 amplicons, with pooled V-gene forward primers and a constant-region reverse primer carrying Illumina adaptor overhangs. Identical DNA sequences were merged into single rows after TCRdb reprocessed the public reads with CATT. This sample holds roughly 25,000 delta-chain clones; more than 6.5% were observed only once. The ten most abundant clones make up about 1% of the sample. Their antigen targets remain unknown. The sequencing sample was made of Vdelta1+ gamma-delta thymocytes from the thymus. The intended sense of this specimen's cell subset or site label: FACS-sorted CD3+ TCRalphabeta- TCRVdelta1+ TCRVdelta2- thymocytes. All receptors derive from a girl less than two years old who had congenital heart surgery.

The chain couples TRDV1 to TRDJ1, with D tentatively TRDD3 (7 bases). Germline CDR1 reads TSWWSYY; CDR2 reads QGS. The CDR3 covers 18 residues. V was trimmed by 3 bases and J by 7 bases, leaving 27 bases between them. CDR3 sequence (DNA): TGTGCTCTTGGGGATTACTTCCTCTCCTTACTGGGGAAAGGTAAACTCATCTTT. Its translation: CALGDYFLSLLGKGKLIF.

The chain recombines TRDV1 with TRDJ1; D unresolved. Germline V gives CDR1 TSWWSYY, CDR2 QGS. This CDR3 comprises 20 residues. Trimming shortened V by 3 bases and J by 0 bases, and 26 bases separated the two germline ends. The CDR3 region has the DNA TGTGCTCTTGGGGATCTCTCACCACTCCCCTATGACTCGTACACCGATAAACTCATCTTT. Amino acids: CALGDLSPLPYDSYTDKLIF.

The chain is built from TRDV1 and TRDJ1; TRDD3 matches at 8 bases. Trimming at V came to 3 bases and at J to 0 bases, leaving 18 bases not matched to a gene. The CDR3 runs to 20 residues. Germline CDR1 and CDR2: TSWWSYY and QGS. CDR3 sequence reads: CALGDTSFRGITGHTDKLIF. The CDR3 region has the DNA TGTGCTCTTGGGGATACTTCCTTCCGGGGGATAACCGGCCACACCGATAAACTCATCTTT.

This sequence joins TRAV29/DV5 and TRDJ1, with D perhaps TRDD3 (6 bases). CDR3 length: 18 amino acids. V was clipped by 4 bases and J by 0 bases, with 25 bases between them. In germline, CDR1 is NSMFDY, CDR2 ISSIKDK. CDR3 in amino acids: CAARPSPRGDQYTDKLIF. The CDR3 DNA reads as TGTGCAGCACGCCCATCCCCCCGAGGGGATCAGTACACCGATAAACTCATCTTT.

The rearrangement joins TRDV1 to TRDJ1; 9 nucleotides align to TRDD3. J lost 0 bases, V lost 4 bases, and 9 bases had no gene match. Germline loops: CDR1 TSWWSYY, CDR2 QGS. The CDR3 has 17 residues. The CDR3 DNA sequence: TGTGCTCTTGGGGTCATACTGGGGGACCCGTACACCGATAAACTCATCTTT. The encoded protein is CALGVILGDPYTDKLIF.

This clone was found a few times. This rearrangement joins TRDV1 to TRDJ1; no definite D call. Germline loops: CDR1 TSWWSYY, CDR2 QGS. The CDR3 is made up of 13 amino acids. V was trimmed by 2 bases and J by 1 base, leaving 5 bases between them. In DNA form, the CDR3 reads TGTGCTCTTGGGGAAGTGAGCACCGATAAACTCATCTTT. Protein sequence: CALGEVSTDKLIF.

This rearrangement joins TRDV1 to TRDJ1, with D perhaps matching TRDD3 (6 bases). Trimming shortened V by 0 bases and J by 0 bases, and 14 bases separated the two germline ends. The CDR3 consists of 17 residues. Germline V CDR1 and CDR2: TSWWSYY, QGS. The CDR3 region has the DNA TGTGCTCTTGGGGAACTGAACCTGGGGATGTACACCGATAAACTCATCTTT. This codes for CALGELNLGMYTDKLIF.

This clone was seen only a few times. The V and J genes are TRDV1 and TRDJ1, with 8 bases that match TRDD3. The CDR3 is 18 residues long. Trimming cost V 2 bases and J 0 bases; bases outside gene matches: 11. Germline loops: CDR1 TSWWSYY, CDR2 QGS. This chain's CDR3 is CALGEYTGGSTYTDKLIF. Written as DNA, the CDR3 is TGTGCTCTTGGGGAATACACTGGGGGTTCAACGTACACCGATAAACTCATCTTT.

V usage is TRDV1 and J usage is TRDJ1, with a tentative D call TRDD3 (5 bases). CDR3 length: 14 residues. The V end lost 5 bases, the J end lost 10 bases, and 20 bases lay between the germline ends. The germline CDR1 and CDR2 sequences are TSWWSYY and QGS. The CDR3: CALGRPRLRGGLIF. CDR3 bases: TGTGCTCTTGGGCGCCCCCGTCTTCGGGGAGGACTCATCTTT.

In its sample, this clone was seen a few times. The chain links TRDV1 to TRDJ1; 7 bases align to TRDD3. CDR1 and CDR2 from the germline V gene are TSWWSYY and QGS. This CDR3 has 22 residues. J lost 3 bases, V lost 3 bases, and 28 bases had no gene match. The CDR3 loop reads CALGDRGPFVSYRVGYSDKLIF. For the CDR3, the DNA is TGTGCTCTTGGGGATAGAGGTCCCTTCGTCTCATACCGGGTGGGATACTCCGATAAACTCATCTTT.

V is TRDV1 and J is TRDJ1; D uncertain. Germline values: CDR1 TSWWSYY, CDR2 QGS. Trimming stripped 4 bases from V and 3 bases from J, with 15 bases between. The CDR3 runs 15 residues. CDR3 sequence (DNA): TGTGCTCTTGGGGGCGGAAAAGTACTCTCCGATAAACTCATCTTT. The encoded protein is CALGGGKVLSDKLIF.

The chain is built from TRDV1 and TRDJ1; 8 bases are a match to TRDD3. The CDR3 extends over 20 amino acids. Germline CDR1 reads TSWWSYY; CDR2 reads QGS. The junction had 21 bases not matched to a gene; V was cut back by 1 base and J by 5 bases. CDR3 region: CALGERLFGLEGYATDKLIF. CDR3 DNA: TGTGCTCTTGGGGAACGTCTATTCGGCCTCGAGGGATACGCAACGGATAAACTCATCTTT.

The gene calls are TRDV1 and TRDJ1; D may correspond to TRDD2 or TRDD3 (6 bases each). The CDR3 extends over 21 amino acids. V shed 1 base and J shed 0 bases, with 27 bases lying between them. Looked up from germline, CDR1 is TSWWSYY and CDR2 is QGS. Here the CDR3 DNA reads TGTGCTCTTGGGGAACCCCGCGCCTTCCCCTTAACTGGGCCCTACACCGATAAACTCATCTTT. It is translated as CALGEPRAFPLTGPYTDKLIF.

The sample holds a few counts of this clone. The chain links TRDV1 to TRDJ1, with 9 positions matching TRDD3. CDR3 size: 20 residues. Germline V lookup: CDR1 TSWWSYY, CDR2 QGS. The trim removed 1 base at V and 6 bases at J, leaving 21 bases unmatched. CDR3 residues: CALGEPAHRTGGKQYNKLIF. CDR3 DNA: TGTGCTCTTGGGGAACCCGCCCACCGTACTGGGGGAAAACAATATAATAAACTCATCTTT.

This clone came up a few times. The germline gene is not matched at one end of the junction; a read error may be the cause. The genes are TRDV1 and TRDJ1, with TRDD3 identical over 10 bases. The V gene's germline CDR1 is TSWWSYY and CDR2 QGS. CDR3 length: 18 residues. DNA for the CDR3: TGTGCTCTTGGAGAACTCAAGGGGGGATACGCACAGACCGATAAACTCATCTTT. Translating it yields CALGELKGGYAQTDKLIF.

The V call is TRDV1, the J call TRDJ1; no clear D. This CDR3 is built from 20 residues. Trimming removed 5 bases at V and 9 bases at J, with 37 bases between. CDR1 and CDR2 (germline): TSWWSYY, QGS. In nucleotides, the CDR3 is TGTGCTCTTGGGACTGAGGGTCTAGTGGGTCCACGCCTAGGTACGGTAGAACTCATCTTT. It yields the protein CALGTEGLVGPRLGTVELIF.

The chain employs TRDV1 and TRDJ1, with 12 bases fitting TRDD3. Germline trimming cut 0 bases from V and 1 base from J; bases unmatched to any gene: 30. CDR3 size: 26 residues. Per germline, CDR1 TSWWSYY and CDR2 QGS. The CDR3 region has the DNA TGTGCTCTTGGGGAACTTAACCCTTTCTTTTTCCTTCCTACCTACTGGGGGATACCCGGCACCGATAAACTCATCTTT. Translation: CALGELNPFFFLPTYWGIPGTDKLIF.